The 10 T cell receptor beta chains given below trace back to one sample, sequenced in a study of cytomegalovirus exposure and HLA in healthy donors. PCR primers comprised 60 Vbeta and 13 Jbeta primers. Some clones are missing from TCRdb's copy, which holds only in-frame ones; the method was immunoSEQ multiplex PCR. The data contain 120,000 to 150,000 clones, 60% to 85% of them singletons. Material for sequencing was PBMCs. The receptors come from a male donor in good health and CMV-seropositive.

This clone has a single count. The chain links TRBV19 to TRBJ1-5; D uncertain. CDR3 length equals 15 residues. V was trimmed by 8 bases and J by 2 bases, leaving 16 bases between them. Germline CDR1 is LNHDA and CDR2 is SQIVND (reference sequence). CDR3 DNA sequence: TGTGCCAGTGAGGCGACTCTTGGTGGCAATCAGCCCCAGCATTTT. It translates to CASEATLGGNQPQHF. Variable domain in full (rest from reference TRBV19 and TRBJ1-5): DGGITQSPKYLFRKEGQNVTLSCEQNLNHDAMYWYRQDPGQGLRLIYYSQIVNDFQKGDIAEGYSVSREKKESFPLTVTSAQKNPTAFYLCASEATLGGNQPQHFGDGTRLSIL.

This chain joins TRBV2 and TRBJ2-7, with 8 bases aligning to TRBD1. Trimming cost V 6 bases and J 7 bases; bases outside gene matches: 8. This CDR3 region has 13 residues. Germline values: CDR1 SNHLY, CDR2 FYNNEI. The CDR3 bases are TGTGCCAGCAGATACCAGGGGGCAGGGGAGCAGTACTTC. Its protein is CASRYQGAGEQYF.

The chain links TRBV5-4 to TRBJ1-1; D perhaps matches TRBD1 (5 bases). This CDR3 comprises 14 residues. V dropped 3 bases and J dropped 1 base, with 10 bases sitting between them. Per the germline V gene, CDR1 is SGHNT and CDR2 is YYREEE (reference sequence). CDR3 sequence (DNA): TGTGCCAGCAGCTGGGGGACTGGGAACACTGAAGCTTTCTTT. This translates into CASSWGTGNTEAFF.

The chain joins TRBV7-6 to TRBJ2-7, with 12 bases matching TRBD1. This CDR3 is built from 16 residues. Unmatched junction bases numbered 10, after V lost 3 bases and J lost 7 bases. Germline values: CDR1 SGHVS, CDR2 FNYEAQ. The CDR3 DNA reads TGTGCCAGCAGCTTCTCCGGGACAGGGGGCGCGGGGGAGCAGTACTTC. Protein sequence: CASSFSGTGGAGEQYF.

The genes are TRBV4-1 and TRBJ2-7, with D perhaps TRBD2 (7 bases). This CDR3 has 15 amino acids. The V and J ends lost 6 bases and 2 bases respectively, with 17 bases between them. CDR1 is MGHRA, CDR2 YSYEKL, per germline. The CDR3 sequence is CASRSRGAPAYEQYF. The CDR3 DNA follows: TGCGCCAGCAGGTCTCGGGGGGCCCCAGCCTACGAGCAGTACTTC.

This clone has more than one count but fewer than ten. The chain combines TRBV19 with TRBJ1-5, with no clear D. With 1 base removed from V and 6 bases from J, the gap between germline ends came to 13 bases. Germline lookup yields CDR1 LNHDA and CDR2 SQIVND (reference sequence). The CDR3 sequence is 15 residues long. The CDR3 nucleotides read TGTGCCAGTAGTATAGTCCCGGGTGTTCGTCAGCCCCAGCATTTT. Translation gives CASSIVPGVRQPQHF.

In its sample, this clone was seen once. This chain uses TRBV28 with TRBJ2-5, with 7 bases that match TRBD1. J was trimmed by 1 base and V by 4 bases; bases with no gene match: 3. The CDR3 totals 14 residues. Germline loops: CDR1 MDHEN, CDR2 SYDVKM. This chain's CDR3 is CASSWDRVQETQYF. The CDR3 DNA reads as TGTGCCAGCAGTTGGGACAGAGTCCAAGAGACCCAGTACTTC. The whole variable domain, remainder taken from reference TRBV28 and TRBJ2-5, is DVKVTQSSRYLVKRTGEKVFLECVQDMDHENMFWYRQDPGLGLRLIYFSYDVKMKEKGDIPEGYSVSREKKERFSLILESASTNQTSMYLCASSWDRVQETQYFGPGTRLLVL.

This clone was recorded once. As DNA, the CDR3 is TGCAGCGTTGAAGATTGGCAGGTGGTTGATACGCAGTATTTT. Protein product: CSVEDWQVVDTQYF. The genes are TRBV29-1 and TRBJ2-3, with D unclear. Germline CDR1 and CDR2: SQVTM and ANQGSEA. The CDR3 spans 14 residues. The ends were cut back, 0 bases at V and 6 bases at J, with 13 bases in the middle.

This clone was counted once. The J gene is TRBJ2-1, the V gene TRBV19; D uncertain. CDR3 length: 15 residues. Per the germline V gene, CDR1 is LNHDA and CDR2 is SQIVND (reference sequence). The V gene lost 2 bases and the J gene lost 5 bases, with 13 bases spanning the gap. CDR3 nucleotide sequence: TGTGCCAGTAGTATATACGAACGGGTTAACAATGAGCAGTTCTTC. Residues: CASSIYERVNNEQFF.

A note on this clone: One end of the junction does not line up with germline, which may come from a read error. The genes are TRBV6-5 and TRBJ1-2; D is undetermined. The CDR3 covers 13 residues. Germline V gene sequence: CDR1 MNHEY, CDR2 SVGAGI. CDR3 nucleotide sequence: TGTGCCAGCAGTCTAAGAGCTAACTATGGCTACCCCTTC. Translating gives CASSLRANYGYPF.